This T cell receptor beta chain was documented in a study of cytomegalovirus exposure and HLA in healthy donors (dated by TCRdb to about 2017). In terms of the full investigation: In an earlier analysis of under 600 of the donors, roughly 300 Gb of sequence data and 117 million unique TCR beta sequences from 150 million to 200 million T cells were reported. An early release covering some 640 HLA-typed donors comprised about 300 gigabases of sequencing data and approximately 85 million unique TCR sequences. Among the roughly 400 genotyped donors, around 81% belonged to the genetic ancestry cluster associated with self-reported Caucasian donors. The aim of the study was to test whether cataloging public T cell receptors could identify signatures of past pathogen exposure. The T cell repertoires of some 670 subjects were profiled by immunosequencing and related to cytomegalovirus serostatus. Along with the roughly 700-subject first cohort, a separate validation cohort of over a hundred different subjects was used. High-throughput TCR immunosequencing, statistical association of individual TCRs with disease status, and machine learning were combined to predict cytomegalovirus infection status. To study patterns of TCR occurrence, a later analysis re-analyzed previously published TCR beta repertoires from hundreds of donors and added high-resolution HLA genotyping. Rather than using new phenotypic data, the later analysis identified candidate immune exposures from TCR beta sequences and from how often those sequences occurred across donors. An earlier analysis of approximately 640 of the donors applied high-throughput TCR beta sequencing to assess whether each TCR beta V gene segment acted as functional or pseudogenic. Donor age, sex, ethnicity and CMV serostatus were compiled together with the repertoire data. Genome-wide SNP genotypes for about 65% of the roughly 700 donors were used in a later genetic analysis, which treated that subset as a discovery cohort. All discovery cohort repertoires had been generated using a single sequencing platform. Class I and class II HLA loci were covered by the typing at four-digit resolution. Typing coverage varied by locus: roughly 629-630 donors for A, B, C, DRB1 and DQB1; approximately 500 for DQA1; about 590 for DPA1; some 470 for DPB1. About five DR-DQ haplotypes were treated as single units for association and clustering because of strong linkage in the cohort. On average, roughly 200,000 unique TCR beta nucleotide sequences were sequenced per donor among 398 genotyped donors of the cohort, with 15% to 20% of those sequences being non-productive. Broad study findings and their caveats: The sequencing pipeline was judged likely to have produced a cluster of highly shared sequence variants as a technical artifact. Because the 87-base-pair reads could not distinguish some IMGT-functional V segments, including TRBV6-2 and TRBV6-3, those segments were excluded. A later analysis found that most CMV-associated TCR beta chains appeared HLA-restricted, with HLA associations seemingly driven largely by CMV exposure. Compared with the roughly 670-donor mean, donors in an Asian-associated ancestry cluster had fewer N-insertions in productive TCRs, according to a later genetic analysis. While some public TCRs were present in many individuals, most TCR sequences turned up only very rarely across donors. A total of about 180 TCR beta chains were listed by the study as associated with cytomegalovirus. The classifier was reported to diagnose cytomegalovirus status with high specificity and sensitivity in both the original and validation cohorts. V-gene and J-gene trimming of TCR beta chains was associated with a missense DCLRE1C variant in a later genetic analysis, and the association was replicated in an independent cohort. According to a later analysis, parvovirus B19, influenza, CMV and Epstein-Barr virus appeared linked to several top co-occurrence clusters. Strong co-occurrence of HLA alleles, especially DR and DQ, made assigning TCR associations to individual alleles difficult. Because HLA typing was missing for some donors at each locus, association tests included only the typed subset. CMV serostatus was the only immune exposure information available for the cohort. The authors suggested that the approach could potentially be extended to other disease states and immunological phenotypes. This cohort had only TCR beta chains sequenced, and the lack of alpha or paired-chain data limited which features could be detected. A further reported finding was that TCR beta sequences accurately predicted the HLA-A and HLA-B alleles for most subjects in the first cohort. In an earlier analysis of roughly 560 of the donors, most TCR beta V segments were observed in productive rearrangements about 90% or about 30% of the time, broadly matching IMGT annotations. Linkage disequilibrium might explain the correlated functional status among segregating V segments, but an unknown experimental factor could not be excluded. Roughly uniform sequencing depth across donors was assumed in presence/absence analyses, although this assumption may not hold. A few of the identified cytomegalovirus-associated TCR beta chains were confirmed in vitro to be specific for cytomegalovirus antigens. Because counts were too low, 15 to 20 rarely observed V segments, including chromosome 9 orphons, were left out of the earlier analysis of some 640 of the donors. In a later analysis, HLA-associated TCR beta chains showed more clonal expansion and lower generation probabilities than non-associated chains that were equally common. Specific HLA alleles were associated with 15,000 to 20,000 TCR beta sequences at a false discovery rate of 0.05 in a later analysis. A later analysis found that TCR association rates varied across HLA loci, with DRB1 alleles showing the most associated TCRs and HLA-C alleles the fewest.

The cohort consisted of hundreds of healthy bone marrow donors. At the time of sampling, every cohort member was nominally healthy, though immune exposures that went unrecorded were likely present. The donor was CMV seropositive and was included in the group of 270 or so seropositive cohort members. A peripheral blood sample was provided by each donor, and peripheral blood mononuclear cells were used for TCR beta sequencing. The Qiagen DNeasy Blood Extraction Kit was used to extract genomic DNA from the blood cell samples. The germline V gene supplies CDR1 SGHDN and CDR2 FVKESK. CDR3 length: 13 amino acids, cysteine to phenylalanine. Of the read, only the CDR3 DNA is kept; its 39 bases are in frame from base 1. Trimming removed 4 bases from V and 5 bases from J, leaving 11 bases between the germline ends. Library construction relied on the immunoSEQ multiplex PCR assay. For the multiplex PCR, a mixture combining 60 forward primers for TCR Vbeta segments and 13 reverse primers for TCR Jbeta segments was used. A multiplex PCR assay on genomic DNA amplified the CDR3 region of rearranged TCR beta genes. On the Illumina HiSeq System, the amplified TCR beta libraries were sequenced as 87-base-pair reads. Per the original workflow: A later analysis tallied approximately 87 million unique TCR beta chains across the 700 or so repertoires, and some 10 million of those chains were shared by two or more donors. Raw reads were error-corrected and collapsed into unique sequences with a nearest-neighbor algorithm that merged closely related sequences to remove PCR and sequencing errors. Alignment of CDR3 sequences to IMGT reference sequences was used to assign V, D and J gene segments. For a sequence to be retained, a match of at least six nucleotides was required to both a V gene segment and a J gene segment. A rearrangement was called productive if the CDR3 had no stop codons and remained in frame with V and J, and every other rearrangement was called non-productive. CDR3 was defined by IMGT convention, running from the second conserved V-encoded cysteine to the conserved J-encoded phenylalanine. In an earlier analysis of more than 550 of the donors, sequences lacking an unambiguous match to a single V gene segment were excluded. An earlier analysis of a few hundred of the donors called V segments functional above 56.7% productive rearrangements and segregating when the between-donor standard deviation exceeded 5%. A statistical classification framework was developed to diagnose cytomegalovirus status using the catalog of TCR beta chain sequences. In a later analysis, TCR nucleotide sequences were compared against IMGT/GENE-DB human TR gene sequences so that V and J genes could be assigned. The TCRdist pipeline was used in a later analysis to assign CDR3 sequences and most-parsimonious VDJ recombination scenarios. In a later analysis, every TCR beta chain was defined by the combination of its CDR3 amino acid sequence and its V-gene family, and reads without a unique V-gene family were dropped. In a later analysis, approximately 590 highly shared, low-generation-probability nucleotide sequences were removed to address suspected cross-contamination and a sequencing artifact. A later analysis calculated a clonal expansion index for each public chain from normalized within-repertoire ranks of inferred template counts. Generation probabilities in a later analysis came from a VDJ recombination model fitted to out-of-frame rearrangements, and those results were checked against IGoR. Hypergeometric tests were used in a later analysis to score TCR-TCR, TCR-HLA and TCR-CMV co-occurrence, with a repertoire-size bias correction applied to the TCR pairs. A later analysis estimated false discovery rates by permuting HLA or CMV assignments 20 times. In a later analysis, co-occurring TCRs were grouped using DBSCAN, and TCRdist sequence similarity was added for clustering within HLA-allele-positive subsets. Repertoires with fewer than 30,000 or more than 120,000 public chains, plus five repertoires with anomalous nucleotide sharing, were excluded from co-occurrence clustering. TCRdb took this table from immuneACCESS and kept in-frame rearrangements with V and J called. Such tables lack part of the clones; where checked against another copy, unresolved V genes explain under half of the gap, and the rest is unexplained. For V, J and clone size, that table is used; D and trimming come from the DNA. The sample table contains approximately 150,000 clones; only one count was recorded for more than 65% of them. The ten largest clones take up around 6.2% of the sample.

On this clone itself: Its antigen is currently not known. The input lacks base qualities; no much larger clone sits a single base away.

The TCR was taken from a man aged 30-40 years in good health and CMV-seropositive. The rearranged segments are TRBV14 and TRBJ1-1; no confident D gene assignment can be made. The sequencing sample was made of PBMCs. In nucleotide form, the sequence is TGTGCCAGCAGCCCCGATTTGAGGACTGAAGCTTTCTTT. It translates as CASSPDLRTEAFF.